The 13 T cell receptor beta chains reported below all come from one sample, sequenced in a study of blood T cells in healthy people across ages. Primers used in a second PCR of roughly 7 to 11 cycles were a sample-barcoded 5' primer and a J-beta primer mix. A single record per CDR3 protein comes from TCRdb applying MiXCR to the 5' RACE reads. The repertoire includes about 1,800,000 distinct CDR3 sequences, roughly 27% of them detected once, and 7.7% sits in the top ten. Sequencing was carried out using blood. The receptors were gathered from a woman in her twenties or thirties in good health.

To note about this clonotype: The junction differs from germline at one of its ends, possibly a read error. The chain employs TRBV7-9 and TRBJ2-7; D is uncertain. Germline CDR1 SEHNR, CDR2 FQNEAQ (reference sequence). The CDR3 has 14 amino acids. The CDR3 spells CAGSLGDSSYEQYF. CDR3 DNA sequence: TGTGCCGGCAGCTTAGGAGATAGCTCCTACGAGCAGTACTTC.

This clonotype was seen more than once but under ten times. The CDR3 sequence: CASSLGQLGVAKNIQYF. CDR3 coding DNA: TGCGCCAGCAGCTTGGGACAGCTCGGTGTGGCCAAAAACATTCAGTACTTC. The rearrangement links TRBV5-1 to TRBJ2-4; weak D call: TRBD1 (5 bases). V was cut by 0 bases and J by 1 base, with 14 bases left in between. This CDR3 region has 17 residues. CDR1 and CDR2 (germline): SGHRS, YFSETQ.

There are many counts of this clonotype. The chain is built from TRBV7-2 and TRBJ2-7; no reliable D call. The V and J ends lost 5 bases and 2 bases respectively, with 16 bases between them. This CDR3 contains 15 residues. The germline V gene encodes CDR1 SGHTA and CDR2 FQGNSA. Written as DNA, the CDR3 is TGTGCCAGCAGCAACGGGCGGTACCCAGCCTACGAGCAGTACTTC. Residues: CASSNGRYPAYEQYF.

The chain has TRBV28 and TRBJ1-2; no clear D gene. There are 13 residues in the CDR3. Germline V gene data show CDR1 as MDHEN and CDR2 as SYDVKM. V lost 5 bases and J lost 6, with 13 bases in between. The CDR3 is CASSPGRYNGYTF. The CDR3 nucleotides are TGTGCCAGCAGTCCGGGCAGGTACAATGGCTACACCTTC.

CDR3 nucleotides: TGCGCCAGCTCCCAAACCAGGGGGAGCACAGATACGCAGTATTTT. It is translated as CASSQTRGSTDTQYF. The chain employs TRBV5-1 and TRBJ2-3, with 7 bases lining up with TRBD1. With V trimmed by 7 bases and J by 0 bases, 8 bases remained unmatched. The germline gives CDR1 SGHRS, CDR2 YFSETQ. The CDR3 is 15 amino acids.

On this clonotype itself: Its ends do not fully match the called genes, so a read error is possible. The chain has TRBV11-2 and TRBJ1-1, with D uncertain. The CDR3 totals 14 residues. Germline lookup yields CDR1 SGHAT and CDR2 FQNNGV. CDR3 loop: CASSPGVMNTEAFF. The CDR3, as DNA: TGCGCCAGCAGCCCTGGAGTCATGAACACTGAAGCTTTCTTT.

This rearrangement joins TRBV9 to TRBJ2-5; the D gene is possibly TRBD2 (6 bases). The end of the DNA is better explained by TRBJ2-7, so the J call may be wrong. Looked up from germline, CDR1 is SGDLS and CDR2 is YYNGEE. CDR3 length: 14 residues. CDR3 amino acids: CASSVGTLSYEQYF. Written as DNA, the CDR3 is TGTGCCAGCAGCGTTGGGACTCTCTCCTACGAGCAGTACTTC.

In this sample, this clonotype turned up many times. The chain recombines TRBV4-1 with TRBJ2-7, with D possibly being TRBD1 or TRBD2 (6 bases each). CDR3 length: 14 residues. In germline, CDR1 is MGHRA, CDR2 YSYEKL. Trimming took 4 bases from V and 6 from J, leaving 16 bases between them. CDR3 in amino acids: CASSLPPQGGEQYF. The CDR3 nucleotides read TGCGCCAGCAGCCTTCCGCCACAGGGAGGCGAGCAGTACTTC.

This clonotype was observed at least ten times. The chain carries TRBV12-3 or TRBV12-4 and TRBJ2-1; perhaps TRBD2 as D (6 bases). The CDR3 is 14 residues long. V lost 3 bases, J lost 10 bases, and 16 bases lay in between. The CDR3 region has the DNA TGTGCCAGCAGTTTCGCTCGTAGCGGAAGAGAGCAGTTCTTC. This encodes CASSFARSGREQFF.

This clonotype was detected many times. The J gene is TRBJ1-1, the V gene TRBV7-2, with 7 bases that match TRBD1. After removal of 5 bases from V and 2 bases from J, the junction contained 5 bases not matched to a gene. The germline gives CDR1 SGHTA, CDR2 FQGNSA. The CDR3 extends over 14 amino acids. CDR3 sequence: CASSPRQGNTEAFF. Written as DNA, the CDR3 is TGTGCCAGCAGCCCAAGACAGGGAAACACTGAAGCTTTCTTT.

The rearrangement links TRBV3-1 to TRBJ2-1, with 10 bases matching TRBD2. The CDR3 is made up of 17 amino acids. Germline CDR1 and CDR2: LGHDT and YNNKEL (reference sequence). V was pared by 1 base and J by 3 bases, with 6 bases of the junction left unmatched. Written as DNA, the CDR3 is TGTGCCAGCAGCCAAGTAGCGGCTAGCGGGAGCTACAATGAGCAGTTCTTC. Residues: CASSQVAASGSYNEQFF.

This clonotype has only a few counts. Here the CDR3 reads CATNPRERGADTQYF. DNA for the CDR3: TGTGCCACCAACCCTAGGGAGAGGGGGGCAGATACGCAGTATTTT. This rearrangement joins TRBV10-3 to TRBJ2-3; either TRBD1 or TRBD2 may supply D (6 bases each). The length of the CDR3 is 15 residues. Trimming shortened V by 10 bases and J by 4 bases, and 21 bases separated the two germline ends. Looked up from germline, CDR1 is ENHRY and CDR2 is SYGVKD.

The chain couples TRBV7-6 to TRBJ2-2; D is perhaps TRBD2 (7 bases). Germline lookup yields CDR1 SGHVS and CDR2 FNYEAQ. The germline V and J ends were trimmed by 2 bases and 6 bases, with 16 bases remaining between them. The CDR3 length is 16 residues. The CDR3 is CASSLRRGPYAGELFF. In nucleotides, the CDR3 is TGTGCCAGCAGCTTACGGCGGGGGCCGTACGCCGGGGAGCTGTTTTTT.